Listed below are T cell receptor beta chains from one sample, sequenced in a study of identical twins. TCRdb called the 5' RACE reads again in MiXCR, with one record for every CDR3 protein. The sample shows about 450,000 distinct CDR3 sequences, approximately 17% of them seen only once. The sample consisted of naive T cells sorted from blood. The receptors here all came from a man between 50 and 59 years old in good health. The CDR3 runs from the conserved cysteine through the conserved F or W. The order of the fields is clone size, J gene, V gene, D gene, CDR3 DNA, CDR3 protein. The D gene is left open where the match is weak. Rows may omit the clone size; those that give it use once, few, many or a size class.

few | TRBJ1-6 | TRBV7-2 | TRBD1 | TGTGCCAGCAGCTTAGTAGGTCAGGGGGCAAGTTCACCCCTCCACTTT | CASSLVGQGASSPLHF
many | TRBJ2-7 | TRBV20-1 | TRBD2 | TGCAGTGCTAGAGGGCTAGCGGGTTCCTACGAGCAGTACTTC | CSARGLAGSYEQYF
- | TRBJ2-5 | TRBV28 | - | TGTGCCAGCAGCTCCCCCGGTGTGGGCGGGGAGACCCAGTACTTC | CASSSPGVGGETQYF
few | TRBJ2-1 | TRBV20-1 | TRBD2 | TGCAGTGCTAGAGATCGCACTAGCGGGATTCCCTACAATGAGCAGTTCTTC | CSARDRTSGIPYNEQFF
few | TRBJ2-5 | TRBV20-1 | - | TGCAGTGCTAGCCGAATCGTGGACTCGTACCAAGAGACCCAGTACTTC | CSASRIVDSYQETQYF
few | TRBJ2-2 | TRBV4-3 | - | TGCGCCAGCAGCCAAGACCCCCACCATGCGACAAAGACCGGGGAGCTGTTTTTT | CASSQDPHHATKTGELFF
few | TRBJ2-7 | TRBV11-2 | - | TGTGCCAGCAGCCCGCGGGTTGCCTACGAGCAGTACTTC | CASSPRVAYEQYF
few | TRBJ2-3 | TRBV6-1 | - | TGTGCCAGCAGGGATGGTTCCTTTATAGATACGCAGTATTTT | CASRDGSFIDTQYF
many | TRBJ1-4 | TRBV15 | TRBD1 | TGTGCCACCAAGGGGGCCCGGCGGTCAAATGAAAAACTGTTTTTT | CATKGARRSNEKLFF
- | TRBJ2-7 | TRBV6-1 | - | TGTGCCAGCAGTGAACGAGTGGCCTACGAGCAGTACTTC | CASSERVAYEQYF
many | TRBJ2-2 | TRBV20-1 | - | TGCAGTGCCGAGGACAGTCCGGGGGGGGAGCTGTTTTTT | CSAEDSPGGELFF
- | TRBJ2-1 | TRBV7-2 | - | TGTGCCAGCAGCGACTCAGGGAATGAGCAGTTCTTC | CASSDSGNEQFF
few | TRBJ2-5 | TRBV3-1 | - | TGTGCCAGCAGCCAAGGGACTCTCGCCGGGACCCAGTACTTC | CASSQGTLAGTQYF
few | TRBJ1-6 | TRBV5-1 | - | TGCGCCAGCAGCTTGGACAGTAATTCACCCCTCCACTTT | CASSLDSNSPLHF
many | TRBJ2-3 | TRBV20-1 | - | TGCAGTGCTAGAGGGGACCAGACAGATACGCAGTATTTT | CSARGDQTDTQYF
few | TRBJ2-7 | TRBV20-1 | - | TGCAGTGGAAAGGGCCAGGGGACGCACGAGCAGTACTTC | CSGKGQGTHEQYF
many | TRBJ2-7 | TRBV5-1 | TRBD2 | TGCGCCAGCAGCCCTCGGGAGGGCAGGTACGAGCAGTACTTC | CASSPREGRYEQYF
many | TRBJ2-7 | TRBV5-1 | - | TGCGCCAGCAGTGAGACCTTCCCCAACTCCTACGAGCAGTACTTC | CASSETFPNSYEQYF
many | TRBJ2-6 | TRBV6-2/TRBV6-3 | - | TGTGCCAGCAGTGCCGGACCTTCTGGGGCCAACGTCCTGACTTTC | CASSAGPSGANVLTF
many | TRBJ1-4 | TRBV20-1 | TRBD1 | TGCAGTGCTAGGCCGATTCTGGGACAGGGGCTGACTAATGAAAAACTGTTTTTT | CSARPILGQGLTNEKLFF
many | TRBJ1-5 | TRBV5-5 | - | TGTGCCAGCAGCTTAGGCGATTATAGCAATCAGCCCCAGCATTTT | CASSLGDYSNQPQHF
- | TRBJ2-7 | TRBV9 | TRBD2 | TGTGCCAGCAGCGCGGGACTAGCGGGGAACCACGAGCAGTACTTC | CASSAGLAGNHEQYF
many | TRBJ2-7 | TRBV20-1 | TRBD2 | TGCAGTGCTACCGGGACTAGCGGTGGTTGGGGCTCCTACGAGCAGTACTTC | CSATGTSGGWGSYEQYF
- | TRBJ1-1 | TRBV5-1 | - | TGCGCCAGCAGCCTAATGATGAACACTGAAGCTTTCTTT | CASSLMMNTEAFF
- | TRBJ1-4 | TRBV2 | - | TGTGACAGCAGTGAACCCGGACTGAAAAATGAAAAACTGTTTTTT | CDSSEPGLKNEKLFF
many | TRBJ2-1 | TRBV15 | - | TGTGCCACCAGCACCCGGGACACCGGCTCCTACAATGAGCAGTTCTTC | CATSTRDTGSYNEQFF
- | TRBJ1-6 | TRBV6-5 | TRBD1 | TGTGCCAGCAGTTACTCGACAGGGAGTTCACCCCTCCACTTT | CASSYSTGSSPLHF
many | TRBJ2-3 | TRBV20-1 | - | TGCAGTGCTAGTGATTGGTCTGGCACAGATACGCAGTATTTT | CSASDWSGTDTQYF
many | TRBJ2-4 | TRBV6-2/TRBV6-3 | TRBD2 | TGTGCCAGCAGTAAGTCCGGGACTAGCGGGGGAAAAGCCAAAAACATTCAGTACTTC | CASSKSGTSGGKAKNIQYF
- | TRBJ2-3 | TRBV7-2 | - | TGTGCCAGCAGCTCGGGAGGACAGGTCACAGATACGCAGTATTTT | CASSSGGQVTDTQYF
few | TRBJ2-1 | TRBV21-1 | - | TGTGCCAGCAGCAAAGGACAGGGGGTCTACAATGAGCAGTTCTTC | CASSKGQGVYNEQFF
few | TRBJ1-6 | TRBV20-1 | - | TGCAGTGCTAGTAATGGCCTCAACCAAGGTTCACCCCTCCACTTT | CSASNGLNQGSPLHF
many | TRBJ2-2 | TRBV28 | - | TGTGCCAGCAGTTTATACGGGAGAACCGGGGAGCTGTTTTTT | CASSLYGRTGELFF
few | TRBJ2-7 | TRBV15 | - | TGTGCCACCAGCAGAGATTATCCAGGGCCCCTTAGTTACGAGCAGTACTTC | CATSRDYPGPLSYEQYF
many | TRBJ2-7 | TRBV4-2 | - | TGTGCCAGCAGCCAGCGCGGATCCCCCTACGAGCAGTACTTC | CASSQRGSPYEQYF
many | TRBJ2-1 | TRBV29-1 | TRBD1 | TGCAGCGTTCTCGGACAGGGAGGGCAGTTCTTC | CSVLGQGGQFF
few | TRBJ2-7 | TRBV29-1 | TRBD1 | TGCAGCGTTGCAGGGGGCCCCTACGAGCAGTACTTC | CSVAGGPYEQYF
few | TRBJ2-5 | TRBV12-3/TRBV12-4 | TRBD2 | TGTGCCAGCAGGCGGGAGGGGGAGACCCAGTACTTC | CASRREGETQYF
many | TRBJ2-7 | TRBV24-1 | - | TGTGCCACCAGTGATTCCGGGCCAAGCTCCTACGAGCAGTACTTC | CATSDSGPSSYEQYF
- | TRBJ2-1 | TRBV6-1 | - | TGTGCCAGCACGCGAGGCGGGAACACACCCTACAATGAGCAGTTCTTC | CASTRGGNTPYNEQFF
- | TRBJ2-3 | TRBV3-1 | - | TGTGCCAGCAGCCCCACCGAGGATACGCAGTATTTT | CASSPTEDTQYF
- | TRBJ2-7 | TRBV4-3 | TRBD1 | TGCGCCAGCAGCCAAACCTGGACAGGGCTCCACGAGCAGTACTTC | CASSQTWTGLHEQYF
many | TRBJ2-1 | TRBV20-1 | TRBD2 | TGCAGTGCTCGACCTAGCGGGAACCCTTACAATGAGCAGTTCTTC | CSARPSGNPYNEQFF
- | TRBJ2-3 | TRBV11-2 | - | TGTGCCAGCAGCCTCCCGACACATACGCAGTATTTT | CASSLPTHTQYF
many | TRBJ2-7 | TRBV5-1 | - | TGCGCCAGCAGCTTGGTAGTCGGAAGGAACTCCTACGAGCAGTACTTC | CASSLVVGRNSYEQYF
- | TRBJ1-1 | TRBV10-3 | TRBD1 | TGTGCCACCACCTCCTTGGGCAGGGGGCACGAGGTCACTGAAGCTTTCTTT | CATTSLGRGHEVTEAFF
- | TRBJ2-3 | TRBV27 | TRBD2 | TGTGCCAGCAGTCTAAGAGCGGGAGGGCCTAGCACAGATACGCAGTATTTT | CASSLRAGGPSTDTQYF
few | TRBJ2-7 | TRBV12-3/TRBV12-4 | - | TGTGCCAGCAGTCTACAATCGGGAGTAGGGTACGAGCAGTACTTC | CASSLQSGVGYEQYF
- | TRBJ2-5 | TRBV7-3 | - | TGTGCCAGCAGCCCGGGAGCGCACCGACAAGAGACCCAGTACTTC | CASSPGAHRQETQYF
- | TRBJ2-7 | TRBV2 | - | TGTGCCAGCAGTGAAAGCAGGCGGACCCTCGGGTTCGAGCAGTACTTC | CASSESRRTLGFEQYF
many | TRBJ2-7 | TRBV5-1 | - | TGCGCCAGCAGCTTCAGGAATACACCCTACGAGCAGTACTTC | CASSFRNTPYEQYF
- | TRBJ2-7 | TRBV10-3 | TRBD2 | TGTGCCATCAGTGAGACTTATAGCGGGCTCGCCTACGAGCAGTACTTC | CAISETYSGLAYEQYF
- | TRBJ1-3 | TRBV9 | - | TGTGCCAGCAGCGCTCTCCCGGGGGGAAACACCATATATTTT | CASSALPGGNTIYF